This T cell receptor beta chain is from a study of T cells in Graves' hyperthyroidism and ophthalmopathy. From germline, CDR1 is SQVTM and CDR2 ANQGSEA. The CDR3 extends over 13 amino acids. V shed 5 bases and J shed 0 bases, with 9 bases lying between them. Regions amplified from RNA transcripts were the TCR beta CDR3 regions. TCR CDR3 underwent first-round RT-PCR with the HTBI primer set. TCRdb independently ran MiXCR on the multiplex PCR reads; one entry per CDR3 protein. The sample has approximately 400,000 distinct CDR3 sequences, less than 20% seen once. This chain links TRBV29-1 with TRBJ2-3, with unresolved D. The sequenced sample was blood. The source is a woman between 18 and 29 years old with Graves' hyperthyroidism. In DNA form, the CDR3 reads TGCAGCGTTTGCAGAACTAGCACAGATACGCAGTATTTT. Its protein product is CSVCRTSTDTQYF.